These 17 T cell receptor beta chains were all obtained from the same sample, sequenced in a study of blood T cell repertoires in COVID-19. The assay was immunoSEQ multiplex PCR, and TCRdb's table has in-frame clones only and misses some. The repertoire holds around 400,000 clones, with more than 70% as singletons. The source material was peripheral blood. Receptors were obtained from a woman in her 30s with COVID-19, enrolled during active disease.

The chain has TRBV27 and TRBJ2-1; perhaps TRBD2 as D (6 bases). Deletions cut 3 bases from V and 8 bases from J, with 11 bases between. Germline CDR1 reads MNHEY; CDR2 reads SMNVEV (reference sequence). The CDR3 loop spans 13 amino acids. This CDR3 reads CASSFASEYEQFF. As DNA, the CDR3 is TGTGCCAGCAGTTTCGCTAGCGAGTATGAGCAGTTCTTC.

The V and J genes are TRBV27 and TRBJ1-3, with D perhaps TRBD1 (6 bases). V lost 3 bases to trimming and J lost 6 bases, with 12 bases between them. This CDR3 has 14 residues. CDR1 is MNHEY and CDR2 is SMNVEV in the germline V gene (reference sequence). The CDR3 is CASSFPGQQNTIYF. DNA for the CDR3: TGTGCCAGCAGTTTTCCCGGACAGCAAAACACCATATATTTT.

This chain connects TRBV27 to TRBJ2-2; tentative D call: TRBD2 (6 bases). The V gene lost 3 bases and the J gene lost 6 bases, with 8 bases spanning the gap. CDR3 length equals 13 residues. The germline V gene has CDR1 MNHEY and CDR2 SMNVEV (reference sequence). CDR3 region: CASSFGGSGELFF. The CDR3 DNA is TGTGCCAGCAGTTTCGGGGGATCCGGGGAGCTGTTTTTT.

The chain has TRBV5-1 and TRBJ2-3, with TRBD1 matching 9 bases. Per the germline V gene, CDR1 is SGHRS and CDR2 is YFSETQ. The CDR3 runs 15 residues. V lost 2 bases to trimming and J lost 2 bases; unmatched junction nucleotides: 3. The CDR3 reads CASSFTGGFTDTQYF. In DNA, the CDR3 is TGCGCCAGCAGCTTCACAGGGGGCTTCACAGATACGCAGTATTTT.

The chain has TRBV7-9 and TRBJ2-1; 8 bases line up with TRBD1. Germline V gene data show CDR1 as SEHNR and CDR2 as FQNEAQ (reference sequence). CDR3 length equals 18 residues. Trimming took 0 bases from V and 0 from J; bases not matched to a gene: 7. The CDR3 DNA follows: TGTGCCAGCAGCTTAGCACCGACAGGGGCGAGCTCCTACAATGAGCAGTTCTTC. Protein: CASSLAPTGASSYNEQFF.

The rearrangement links TRBV2 to TRBJ2-7, with no clear D. The germline V and J ends were trimmed by 5 bases and 0 bases, with 14 bases remaining between them. The CDR3 is made up of 15 amino acids. The germline CDR1 and CDR2 sequences are SNHLY and FYNNEI. CDR3 in DNA: TGTGCCAGCAGTCCCTCGAGGCTCAACTCCTACGAGCAGTACTTC. It translates to CASSPSRLNSYEQYF.

V gene TRBV6-2 or TRBV6-3 combines with J gene TRBJ2-5, with 8 bases lining up with TRBD2. V lost 0 bases, J lost 2 bases, and 5 bases stayed unmatched. The CDR3 loop spans 16 amino acids. CDR1 and CDR2 (germline): MNHEY, SVGEGT. CDR3 region: CASSYSSGRGQETQYF. DNA for the CDR3: TGTGCCAGCAGTTACTCGAGCGGGAGAGGTCAAGAGACCCAGTACTTC.

The CDR3 coding sequence is TGTGCCAGCAGTTTAGCCGGGACTAGCGGGTACTACGAGCAGTACTTC. This codes for CASSLAGTSGYYEQYF. The chain uses TRBV27 and TRBJ2-7, with TRBD2 identical over 12 bases. Looked up from germline, CDR1 is MNHEY and CDR2 is SMNVEV (reference sequence). The CDR3 is 16 amino acids. J was trimmed by 3 bases and V by 2 bases; bases with no gene match: 5.

The V and J genes are TRBV28 and TRBJ2-3; D may be TRBD1 (6 bases). The germline V and J ends were trimmed by 8 bases and 2 bases, with 17 bases remaining between them. This CDR3 has 15 amino acids. The germline V gene encodes CDR1 MDHEN and CDR2 SYDVKM. CDR3 in DNA: TGTGCCAGCTTCTCAGGGGTATTCCTCACAGATACGCAGTATTTT. Its protein product is CASFSGVFLTDTQYF. Full variable domain (remainder filled in from reference TRBV28 and TRBJ2-3): DVKVTQSSRYLVKRTGEKVFLECVQDMDHENMFWYRQDPGLGLRLIYFSYDVKMKEKGDIPEGYSVSREKKERFSLILESASTNQTSMYLCASFSGVFLTDTQYFGPGTRLTVL.

This clone was observed a single time. This chain joins TRBV5-1 and TRBJ2-7; tentative D call: TRBD1 (6 bases). The length of the CDR3 is 17 residues. Trimming shortened V by 4 bases and J by 2 bases, and 22 bases separated the two germline ends. Germline values: CDR1 SGHRS, CDR2 YFSETQ. The CDR3 reads CASSIALFPGQTYEQYF. Written as DNA, the CDR3 is TGCGCCAGCAGCATCGCCCTCTTTCCGGGACAAACCTACGAGCAGTACTTC.

This clone was observed many times. Here the CDR3 DNA reads TGTGCCAGCAGTGCAGTGGCAGGGGATGTAAGCGAGCAGTACTTC. This sequence encodes CASSAVAGDVSEQYF. The chain is built from TRBV2 and TRBJ2-7; D possibly corresponds to TRBD1 (6 bases). Germline CDR1 SNHLY, CDR2 FYNNEI. CDR3 length: 15 amino acids. With 4 bases removed from V and 6 bases from J, the gap between germline ends came to 19 bases.

The chain links TRBV6-5 to TRBJ2-3; 8 positions match TRBD2. CDR1 is MNHEY and CDR2 is SVGAGI in the germline V gene. The V gene end was trimmed by 2 bases and the J gene end by 3 bases; junction bases not matched to a gene: 4. The CDR3 is made up of 15 amino acids. The CDR3 nucleotides read TGTGCCAGCAGTTACGGAGCGGGAGTGACAGATACGCAGTATTTT. The encoded protein is CASSYGAGVTDTQYF.

The chain links TRBV4-2 to TRBJ1-2; the D gene is possibly TRBD1 (6 bases). This CDR3 has 14 residues. V was clipped by 8 bases and J by 3 bases, with 16 bases between them. Per germline, CDR1 LGHNA and CDR2 YNFKEQ. The DNA of the CDR3 is TGTGCCAGCTCCCCACCGGGACAAGACTATGGCTACACCTTC. Protein: CASSPPGQDYGYTF.

This clone was observed a single time. V usage is TRBV2 and J usage is TRBJ1-4; 7 nucleotides agree with TRBD1. This CDR3 comprises 14 residues. The V gene end was trimmed by 3 bases and the J gene end by 5 bases; junction bases not matched to a gene: 3. In germline, CDR1 is SNHLY, CDR2 FYNNEI. The CDR3, as DNA: TGTGCCAGCAGTGACGGCAGGGGGAATGAAAAACTGTTTTTT. Its protein is CASSDGRGNEKLFF.

This chain joins TRBV3-1 (or the pseudogene TRBV3-2) and TRBJ2-7; D is possibly TRBD2 (6 bases). With 3 bases removed from V and 6 bases from J, the gap between germline ends came to 21 bases. The CDR3 is 16 amino acids. Germline V lookup: CDR1 LGHDT, CDR2 YNNKEL (reference sequence). This CDR3 is CASSHSPGLAPGEQYF. As DNA, the CDR3 is TGTGCCAGCAGCCATTCCCCTGGGCTAGCGCCGGGCGAGCAGTACTTC.

J is TRBJ2-5 and V is TRBV24-1; 14 bases line up with TRBD2. The CDR3 has 17 amino acids. The V segment lost 4 bases and the J segment 3 bases; nucleotides outside the gene matches: 6. The V gene's germline CDR1 is KGHDR and CDR2 SFDVKD. CDR3 residues: CATSDPGLAGEEETQYF. The CDR3, as DNA: TGTGCCACCAGTGACCCGGGACTAGCGGGAGAGGAAGAGACCCAGTACTTC.

The J gene is TRBJ2-1, the V gene TRBV7-9; 10 bases map to TRBD1. V shed 4 bases, J shed 0 bases, and the junction held 6 bases outside the gene matches. The CDR3 loop spans 17 amino acids. Germline CDR1 reads SEHNR; CDR2 reads FQNEAQ (reference sequence). The CDR3 sequence is CASSSGQGGNSYNEQFF. CDR3 DNA: TGTGCCAGCAGCTCAGGACAGGGGGGAAACTCCTACAATGAGCAGTTCTTC.